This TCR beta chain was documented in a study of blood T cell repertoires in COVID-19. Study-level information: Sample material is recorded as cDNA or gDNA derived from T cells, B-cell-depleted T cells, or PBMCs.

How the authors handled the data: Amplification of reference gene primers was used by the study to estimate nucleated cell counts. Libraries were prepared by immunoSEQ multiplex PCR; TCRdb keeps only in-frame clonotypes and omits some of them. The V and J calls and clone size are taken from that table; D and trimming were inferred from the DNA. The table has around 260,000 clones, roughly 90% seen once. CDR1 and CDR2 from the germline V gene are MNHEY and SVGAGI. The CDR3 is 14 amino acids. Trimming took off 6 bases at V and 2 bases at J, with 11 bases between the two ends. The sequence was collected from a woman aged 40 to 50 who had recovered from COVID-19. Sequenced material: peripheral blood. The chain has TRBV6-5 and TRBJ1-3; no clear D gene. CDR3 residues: CASSATSTGNTIYF. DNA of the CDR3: TGTGCCAGCAGCGCGACATCAACTGGAAACACCATATATTTT.